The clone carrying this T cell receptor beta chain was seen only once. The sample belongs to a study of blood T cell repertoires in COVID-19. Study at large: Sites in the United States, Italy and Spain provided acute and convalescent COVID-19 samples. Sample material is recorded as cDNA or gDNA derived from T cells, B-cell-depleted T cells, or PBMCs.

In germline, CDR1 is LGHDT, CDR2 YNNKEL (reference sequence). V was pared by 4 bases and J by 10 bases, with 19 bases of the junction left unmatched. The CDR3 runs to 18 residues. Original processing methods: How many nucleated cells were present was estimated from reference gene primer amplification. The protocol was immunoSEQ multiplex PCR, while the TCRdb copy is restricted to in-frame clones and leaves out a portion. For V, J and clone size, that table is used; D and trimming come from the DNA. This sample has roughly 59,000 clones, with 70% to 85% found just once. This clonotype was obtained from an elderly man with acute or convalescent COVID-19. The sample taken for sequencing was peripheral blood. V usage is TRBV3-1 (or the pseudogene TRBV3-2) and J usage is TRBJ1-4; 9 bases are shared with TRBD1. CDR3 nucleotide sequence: TGTGCCAGCAGCCGAGCATTCCTTCAACAGGGGGCGCACGGAAAACTGTTTTTT. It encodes CASSRAFLQQGAHGKLFF.